This T cell receptor beta chain was captured by sequencing in a study of regulatory T cells in long-lasting Graves disease. About the study: Graves' patients diagnosed newly had used antithyroid drugs under 3 months.

The V and J ends lost 11 bases and 0 bases respectively, with 11 bases between them. The CDR3 spans 14 residues. The germline V gene has CDR1 SEHNR and CDR2 FQNEAQ (reference sequence). Researchers made TCR beta libraries by using iRepertoire HTBI primers and running Arm-PCR on CDR3 regions. TCRdb re-called the multiplex PCR reads through MiXCR, storing one row per CDR3 protein. This table holds 350,000 to 500,000 distinct CDR3 sequences, 11% to 15% found once. Points from the study as a whole: Comparison showed that persistent patients shared more public clonotypes (about 3,000) than new patients (966).

Time point reported: newly diagnosed GD, antithyroid drugs for less than 3 months. Extracted RNA from PBMCs served as the source of the TCR library. On this clonotype: Its antigen is unknown.

The sample also formed part of further work on T cells in Graves' hyperthyroidism and ophthalmopathy. According to that study: Within blood appeared most thyroid clonotypes that had expanded above 0.001.

The clonotype comes from a woman aged 50 to 60 with Graves disease. The rearrangement joins TRBV7-9 to TRBJ2-6; D is unclear. The sample here was peripheral blood mononuclear cells (PBMCs), taken at new diagnosis, from a patient treated with antithyroid drugs. CDR3 DNA sequence: TGTGCCGGCGGTTGGATCTCTGGGGCCAACGTCCTGACTTTC. Protein: CAGGWISGANVLTF.